This TCR beta chain appears in the sequencing data of a study of CD8+ T cells in alopecia areata. Findings and caveats of the study: Expanded CD8+ clones among the top 100, and scalp clonality, were significantly decreased by tofacitinib. There were many expanded lesional clones persisting in scalp and blood during tofacitinib.

The authors extracted RNA and reverse transcribed it into cDNA as the sequencing template. Sequenced by immunoSEQ multiplex PCR; TCRdb stores in-frame clones only, minus some. The sample yields over 150,000 clones, approximately 56% seen once. Indicated treatment: oral pan-JAK inhibitor, 5-10 mg twice daily. Of note for this clone: Its target is not known.

The sequence was collected from a human donor with alopecia areata. The sample was CD4+ T cells sorted from blood, taken at week 4, from a patient treated with tofacitinib.

The CDR3 DNA sequence: TGCAGCGTTGAAGGAAAGTGGGGTACGCAGTATTTT. The encoded protein is CSVEGKWGTQYF. J is TRBJ2-3 and V is TRBV29-1; D unresolved. V lost 1 base and J lost 8, with 10 bases in between. The CDR3 totals 12 residues. CDR1 is SQVTM, CDR2 ANQGSEA, per germline.